This T cell receptor beta chain emerged from a study of identical twins. Study observations and caveats: Cross-sectional statistics underpinned the conclusions; the same donors were not followed. Monozygotic twin pairs showed more out-of-frame TCR alpha sharing than models estimated. Abundant beta clonotypes from cord blood had fewer insertions, unlike memory repertoires, which showed none.

Note on this clonotype: Its target is unknown.

Each CDR3 protein gets one entry after TCRdb re-called the 5' RACE reads with MiXCR. The table includes around 1.7 million distinct CDR3 sequences, less than 35% detected once. The CDR3 has 15 residues. Trimming cost V 6 bases and J 6 bases, with 18 bases left between them. Germline CDR1 reads MNHNS; CDR2 reads SASEGT. Healthy Caucasians alone served as donors. The source is a newborn girl in good health. The chain joins TRBV6-1 to TRBJ1-5, with a possible D match to TRBD1 (5 bases). Sequencing was performed on cord blood. In DNA form, the CDR3 reads TGTGCCAGCAGGGGGGACCCCGGATGGGTTCAGCCCCAGCATTTT. Translation gives CASRGDPGWVQPQHF.